The present entry profiles one T cell receptor beta chain with its context. Its antigen remains unknown. Sequencing used immunoSEQ multiplex PCR; TCRdb keeps in-frame clones, though not all of them. The table includes roughly 160,000 clones, less than 85% detected once. The entry originates in a study of cytotoxic CD8 clonotypes in ibrutinib-treated CLL. Across the study: The study included 11 relapsed/refractory and roughly 15 treatment-naive patients; roughly 18 had IGHV unmutated disease. After a median of approximately 68 months, approximately 15 patients stayed remitted and approximately twelve progressed; responses had been partial in approximately 24 and complete in 2. On average, each sample had some 260,000 productive templates and 96,000 or so productive rearrangements.

Overall study findings and caveats: Sampling times (in sustained-remission versus progressing patients) were not the same.

In germline, CDR1 is SGDLS, CDR2 YYNGEE. The CDR3 extends over 15 amino acids. V gave up 3 bases and J gave up 7 bases, with 20 bases separating them. The chain carries TRBV9 and TRBJ2-7, with a tentative D call TRBD1 (6 bases). The specimen comprised PBMCs, sampled after 24 months of ibrutinib treatment. This clonotype was obtained from a human donor with chronic lymphocytic leukemia. CDR3: CASSATTGTPKEQYF. CDR3 sequence (DNA): TGTGCCAGCAGCGCCACTACCGGGACACCAAAAGAGCAGTACTTC.